These 14 T cell receptor beta chains came from one sample sequenced in a study of radiation and T cells in renal cell carcinoma. TCRdb's copy holds only in-frame clones and misses some; the assay was immunoSEQ multiplex PCR. The profile shows 100,000 to 150,000 clones, about four fifths of them singletons. Time point described: blood 2 weeks post-SBRT. The sample's treatment: 15 Gy SBRT to primary tumor, nephrectomy 4 weeks later. This specimen consisted of blood, obtained from a patient whose treatment included radiotherapy and nephrectomy. The receptors originated from a man aged 45 to 65 with renal cell carcinoma.

The CDR3 protein is CASSQGASGRAGSYEQYF. The CDR3 DNA reads as TGTGCCAGCAGCCAAGGCGCTAGCGGGAGGGCCGGCTCCTACGAGCAGTACTTC. The chain uses TRBV14 and TRBJ2-7; 12 nucleotides match TRBD2. CDR1 SGHDN and CDR2 FVKESK come from the germline V gene. The CDR3 covers 18 residues. Unmatched junction bases numbered 7, after V lost 1 base and J lost 0 bases.

V and J are TRBV15 and TRBJ1-2, with D hard to call. The germline CDR1 and CDR2 sequences are LNHNV and YYDKDF (reference sequence). This CDR3 has 19 amino acids. Between the trimmed V and J ends, which lost 0 bases and 5 bases, there was a span of 25 bases. The CDR3 reads CATSRDLSAEMGSDYGYTF. The CDR3 DNA sequence: TGTGCCACCAGCAGAGATCTTAGTGCGGAGATGGGCTCCGATTATGGCTACACCTTC.

The genes are TRBV4-3 and TRBJ1-2; D not certain. The CDR3 extends over 15 amino acids. V was cut by 1 base and J by 3 bases, with 12 bases left in between. CDR1 and CDR2 from the germline V gene are LGHNA and YSLEER. CDR3 DNA sequence: TGCGCCAGCAGCCAAGGCGAGGGTAGCGACTATGGCTACACCTTC. Translated, it gives CASSQGEGSDYGYTF.

This chain connects TRBV5-4 to TRBJ1-3; weak D call: TRBD1 (5 bases). V was trimmed by 3 bases and J by 4 bases, leaving 14 bases between them. Germline-derived CDR1 and CDR2 are SGHNT and YYREEE (reference sequence). The CDR3 covers 15 residues. CDR3 protein: CASSSGPTGGNTIYF. In DNA form, the CDR3 reads TGTGCCAGCAGCTCGGGACCAACGGGAGGAAACACCATATATTTT.

V usage is TRBV4-2 and J usage is TRBJ2-5; the D gene is possibly TRBD2 (5 bases). The CDR3 length is 14 residues. Germline V gives CDR1 LGHNA, CDR2 YNFKEQ. V shed 0 bases and J shed 5 bases, with 10 bases lying between them. CDR3 amino acids: CASSQDSSGETQYF. As DNA, the CDR3 is TGTGCCAGCAGCCAAGATTCCAGCGGTGAGACCCAGTACTTC.

A few counts support this clone. This chain links TRBV5-1 with TRBJ1-6; 12 nucleotides align to TRBD1. Per germline, CDR1 SGHRS and CDR2 YFSETQ. J gave up 7 bases and V 4 bases, and 6 bases lay outside the gene matches. CDR3 length: 16 residues. The CDR3 nucleotides read TGCGCCAGCAGCGCGGGACAGGGGGCCACAAATTCACCCCTCCACTTT. This gives the protein CASSAGQGATNSPLHF.

The J gene is TRBJ2-1, the V gene TRBV10-1; 8 bases line up with TRBD1. There are 14 residues in the CDR3. The ends lost 4 bases at V and 10 bases at J; junction bases unmatched: 9. Germline V gene lookup returns CDR1 WNHNN and CDR2 SYGVQD (reference sequence). CDR3 protein: CASSGPGQVGEQFF. CDR3 nucleotide sequence: TGCGCCAGCAGTGGTCCGGGACAGGTAGGGGAGCAGTTCTTC.

The chain is built from TRBV11-2 and TRBJ2-2, with 7 bases identical to TRBD2. The CDR3 covers 14 residues. Germline CDR1 and CDR2: SGHAT and FQNNGV. V shed 5 bases, J shed 1 base, and the junction held 1 base outside the gene matches. The CDR3 coding sequence is TGTGCCAGCAGCCGGACTAGGAACACCGGGGAGCTGTTTTTT. Its protein is CASSRTRNTGELFF.

Only one count was recorded for this clone. The rearrangement joins TRBV4-2 to TRBJ2-5; TRBD1 matches at 8 bases. Losses at the gene ends were 2 bases for V and 3 bases for J; bases not matched to a gene: 5. CDR1 and CDR2 from the germline V gene are LGHNA and YNFKEQ. The CDR3 has 15 amino acids. In nucleotides, the CDR3 is TGTGCCAGCAGCCAACTCGGACAGGGAGAAGAGACCCAGTACTTC. It is translated as CASSQLGQGEETQYF.

The chain combines TRBV6-4 with TRBJ2-7, with D possibly being TRBD2 (6 bases). V was trimmed by 0 bases and J by 4 bases, leaving 19 bases between them. This CDR3 is built from 17 residues. From germline, CDR1 is MRHNA and CDR2 SNTAGT. The CDR3 spells CASSDSAHTGAGYEQYF. The CDR3 DNA is TGTGCCAGCAGTGACTCCGCACACACCGGGGCGGGGTACGAGCAGTACTTC.

A few counts support this clone. This chain connects TRBV5-1 to TRBJ1-5, with D unresolved. The germline gives CDR1 SGHRS, CDR2 YFSETQ. V was clipped by 4 bases and J by 2 bases, with 16 bases between them. This CDR3 is 16 amino acids long. The CDR3, as DNA: TGCGCCAGCAGCCCCGGAGGGATTGGGGGCAATCAGCCCCAGCATTTT. Translating it yields CASSPGGIGGNQPQHF. Full variable domain (missing parts from reference TRBV5-1 and TRBJ1-5): KAGVTQTPRYLIKTRGQQVTLSCSPISGHRSVSWYQQTPGQGLQFLFEYFSETQRNKGNFPGRFSGRQFSNSRSEMNVSTLELGDSALYLCASSPGGIGGNQPQHFGDGTRLSIL.

This chain uses TRBV5-1 with TRBJ1-2; 8 bases agree with TRBD1. The trim removed 0 bases at V and 8 bases at J, leaving 6 bases unmatched. The CDR3 sequence is 14 residues long. Looked up from germline, CDR1 is SGHRS and CDR2 is YFSETQ. CDR3 coding DNA: TGCGCCAGCAGCTTGGGCGACAGGGGTCGGGGCTACACCTTC. It is translated as CASSLGDRGRGYTF.

The chain couples TRBV7-9 to TRBJ2-1; the D is unclear. V lost 5 bases and J lost 6, with 26 bases in between. The CDR3 is 18 residues long. Germline lookup yields CDR1 SEHNR and CDR2 FQNEAQ (reference sequence). The CDR3 loop is CASSHLWSGRKGANEQFF. As DNA, the CDR3 is TGTGCCAGCAGCCACCTGTGGAGTGGGCGCAAAGGAGCCAATGAGCAGTTCTTC.

The chain combines TRBV7-3 with TRBJ2-2; the D call may be TRBD1 or TRBD2 (5 bases each). Germline V CDR1 and CDR2: SGHTA, FQGTGA. CDR3 length: 17 residues. V lost 1 base, J lost 4 bases, and 16 bases lay in between. CDR3 protein: CASSLNRPGPSTGELFF. CDR3 nucleotides: TGTGCCAGCAGCTTAAATCGCCCGGGACCCAGCACCGGGGAGCTGTTTTTT.